The clone carrying this T cell receptor (beta chain) was recorded at least ten times. Its antigen is currently unknown. The sample is drawn from a study of T cell repertoires in cytomegalovirus infection. MiXCR, applied by TCRdb to the reads, yields one record per CDR3 protein. The table records a few hundred thousand distinct CDR3 sequences, 15% to 20% of them present only once. Findings and limits, study-wide: Carriers of CMV and the relevant HLA type were discriminated by public TCR beta frequency.

The V gene's germline CDR1 is MGHRA and CDR2 YSYEKL. J gave up 3 bases and V 0 bases, and 1 base lay outside the gene matches. The CDR3 has 15 residues. This receptor was identified in a human donor in good health (CMV status not recorded). Some clones in this sample may be carry-over from other donors' samples. Sequenced sample: PBMCs. The chain couples TRBV4-1 to TRBJ2-7, with TRBD2 matching 11 bases. The CDR3 spells CASSQDSGGDYEQYF. DNA of the CDR3: TGCGCCAGCAGCCAAGATAGCGGGGGGGACTACGAGCAGTACTTC.